This T cell receptor (beta chain) was recovered during a study of CD8+ T cells in alopecia areata. Study summary: Tofacitinib administration to treated patients was oral, at 5 to 10 mg twice daily. General study results and limits: Scalp clonality and expanded CD8+ clones among the top 100 fell significantly with tofacitinib.

Treatment reported: oral pan-JAK inhibitor, 5-10 mg twice daily. Germline values: CDR1 SQVTM, CDR2 ANQGSEA. The CDR3 spans 15 residues. Losses at the gene ends were 4 bases for V and 9 bases for J; bases not matched to a gene: 11. In regard to this clone: Its antigen is as yet unknown.

RNA extraction was followed by reverse transcription into cDNA, which acted as the sequencing template. Here immunoSEQ multiplex PCR was the method, and the copy in TCRdb shows in-frame clones only, minus some. The sample shows under 200,000 clones, approximately 65% of them seen only once. This TCR was recovered from a human donor with alopecia areata. This chain uses TRBV29-1 with TRBJ2-1, with 11 positions matching TRBD2. The sequencing here drew on CD4+ T cells sorted from blood, taken at week 4, from a patient treated with tofacitinib. The CDR3 loop reads CSVARASGGSGEQFF. CDR3 DNA: TGCAGCGTTGCCCGGGCTAGCGGGGGGTCCGGTGAGCAGTTCTTC.